Following are 12 T cell receptor beta chains from one sample sequenced in a study of vaccination effects on CD4 cells after COVID-19 (dated by TCRdb to between 2022 and 2023). After more than nine days of culture, CD4+ T cells were isolated with the EasySep CD4+ T cell isolation kit. Each participant received two doses of an mRNA SARS-CoV-2 vaccine, either BNT162b2 or mRNA-1273. The library was prepared using the immunoSEQ multiplex PCR assay. TCRdb mirrors the immuneACCESS table, restricted to in-frame sequences. Some clones are absent from its copies; in checked studies, under half trace to an unresolved V gene, and the reason for the others is unknown. This sample gives about 39,000 clones in total; about two thirds of them show up just once. The top ten constitute approximately 7.7% of the sample. These TCRs are of unknown antigen specificity. Sequences were derived from CD4+ T cells from PBMCs cultured without peptide, sampled after COVID-19 vaccination. The source is a human donor who received a COVID-19 vaccine.

The gene calls are TRBV14 and TRBJ2-6, with no clear D. V lost 0 bases and J lost 4, with 4 bases in between. Germline CDR1 SGHDN, CDR2 FVKESK. The CDR3 runs 14 residues. The chain's CDR3 is CASSQDSGANVLTF. CDR3 sequence (DNA): TGTGCCAGCAGCCAAGATTCCGGGGCCAACGTCCTGACTTTC.

The chain joins TRBV2 to TRBJ2-5; D is ambiguous. V lost 6 bases, J lost 7 bases, and 18 bases lay in between. Germline V gene lookup returns CDR1 SNHLY and CDR2 FYNNEI. This CDR3 is 14 amino acids long. DNA for the CDR3: TGTGCCAGCAGAAAGGCGTCAGAAGGTGGGACCCAGTACTTC. Its translation: CASRKASEGGTQYF.

This rearrangement joins TRBV5-4 to TRBJ2-7; the D gene is possibly TRBD1 (5 bases). The CDR3 is 16 amino acids. The V and J ends lost 9 bases and 2 bases respectively, with 24 bases between them. Germline V CDR1 and CDR2: SGHNT, YYREEE (reference sequence). CDR3 loop: CATQQLDLTGTYEQYF. The DNA for the CDR3 is TGTGCCACGCAGCAGCTCGACTTAACAGGAACCTACGAGCAGTACTTC.

In this sample, this clone turned up once. The chain has TRBV4-1 and TRBJ1-2; D uncertain. This CDR3 is 13 amino acids long. The V end lost 1 base, the J end lost 6 bases, and 9 bases lay between the germline ends. Germline V CDR1 and CDR2: MGHRA, YSYEKL. In DNA, the CDR3 is TGCGCCAGCAGCCAAGCCCTTTTCGATGGCTACACCTTC. The encoded protein is CASSQALFDGYTF.

This clone appeared a few times. This chain joins TRBV29-1 and TRBJ1-5; 8 nucleotides match TRBD1. Germline V gives CDR1 SQVTM, CDR2 ANQGSEA. CDR3 length: 15 amino acids. After removal of 5 bases from V and 4 bases from J, the junction contained 10 bases not matched to a gene. The CDR3 sequence is CSVKVTGGWNQPQHF. The CDR3 region has the DNA TGCAGCGTTAAAGTTACAGGGGGTTGGAATCAGCCCCAGCATTTT.

CDR3 region: CASSYFGTASNQPQHF. The CDR3 nucleotides read TGTGCCAGCAGTTACTTCGGGACAGCTAGCAATCAGCCCCAGCATTTT. J is TRBJ1-5 and V is TRBV6-6; the match to TRBD1 covers 7 bases. The V and J ends lost 1 base and 0 bases, in that order; junction bases with no gene match: 3. Looked up from germline, CDR1 is MNHNY and CDR2 is SVGAGI (reference sequence). The CDR3 is made up of 16 amino acids.

The V gene is TRBV27, the J gene TRBJ1-2, with TRBD1 matching 10 bases. The germline gives CDR1 MNHEY, CDR2 SMNVEV (reference sequence). The CDR3 is made up of 20 amino acids. V gave up 6 bases and J gave up 8 bases; unmatched junction bases: 27. CDR3 sequence reads: CASSRMRWGQGMGLPRGYTF. In nucleotides, the CDR3 is TGTGCCAGCAGCCGTATGAGGTGGGGACAGGGGATGGGCCTACCTAGGGGCTACACCTTC.

The chain employs TRBV5-1 and TRBJ2-2, with 7 nucleotides matching TRBD1. Trimming took 2 bases from V and 0 from J; bases not matched to a gene: 1. Germline CDR1 SGHRS, CDR2 YFSETQ. The CDR3 covers 15 residues. The CDR3 region has the DNA TGCGCCAGCAGCTTTCAGGGGGCGAACACCGGGGAGCTGTTTTTT. It specifies CASSFQGANTGELFF.

The J gene is TRBJ1-1, the V gene TRBV4-1; no definite D call. The CDR3 extends over 15 amino acids. Trimming took 1 base from V and 7 from J, leaving 16 bases between them. Germline CDR1 is MGHRA and CDR2 is YSYEKL. The CDR3, as DNA: TGCGCCAGCAGCCAAGGCTGGATATCGCAGGTTGAAGCTTTCTTT. Translated: CASSQGWISQVEAFF.

The chain joins TRBV24-1 to TRBJ2-2, with 7 bases fitting TRBD1. The CDR3 loop spans 15 amino acids. CDR1 is KGHDR, CDR2 SFDVKD, per germline. The trim removed 0 bases at V and 6 bases at J, leaving 3 bases unmatched. This chain's CDR3 is CATSDLGQGAGELFF. The CDR3 coding sequence is TGTGCCACCAGTGATTTGGGGCAGGGGGCCGGGGAGCTGTTTTTT.

V and J are TRBV18 and TRBJ2-5, with 7 bases that match TRBD1. Germline CDR1 KGHSH, CDR2 LQKENI. V lost 4 bases, J lost 4 bases, and 6 bases stayed unmatched. The CDR3 is made up of 14 amino acids. The CDR3 is CASSLKTGTETQYF. The CDR3 DNA reads as TGTGCCAGCTCACTCAAGACAGGGACAGAGACCCAGTACTTC. The full variable domain, rest sourced from reference TRBV18 and TRBJ2-5, is NAGVMQNPRHLVRRRGQEARLRCSPMKGHSHVYWYRQLPEEGLKFMVYLQKENIIDESGMPKERFSAEFPKEGPSILRIQQVVRGDSAAYFCASSLKTGTETQYFGPGTRLLVL.

V gene TRBV5-1 combines with J gene TRBJ1-1; 9 nucleotides line up with TRBD1. The CDR3 covers 17 residues. J was trimmed by 1 base and V by 0 bases; bases with no gene match: 7. Germline lookup yields CDR1 SGHRS and CDR2 YFSETQ. CDR3 nucleotides: TGCGCCAGCAGCTTGGGGGGGACAGGGAGGGCGAACACTGAAGCTTTCTTT. Translated: CASSLGGTGRANTEAFF. Full variable domain (remainder filled in from reference TRBV5-1 and TRBJ1-1): KAGVTQTPRYLIKTRGQQVTLSCSPISGHRSVSWYQQTPGQGLQFLFEYFSETQRNKGNFPGRFSGRQFSNSRSEMNVSTLELGDSALYLCASSLGGTGRANTEAFFGQGTRLTVV.